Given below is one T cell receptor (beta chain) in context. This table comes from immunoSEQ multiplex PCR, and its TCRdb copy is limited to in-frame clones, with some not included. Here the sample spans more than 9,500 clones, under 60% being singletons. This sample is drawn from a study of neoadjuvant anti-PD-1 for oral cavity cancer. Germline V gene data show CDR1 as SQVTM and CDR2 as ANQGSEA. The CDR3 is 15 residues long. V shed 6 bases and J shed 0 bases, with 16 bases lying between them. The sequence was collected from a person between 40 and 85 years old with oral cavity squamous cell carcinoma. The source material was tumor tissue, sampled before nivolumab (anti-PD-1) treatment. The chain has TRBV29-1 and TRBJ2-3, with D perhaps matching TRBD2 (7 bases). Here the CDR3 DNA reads TGCAGCGTCCCAAGGGGGGGAGTAAGCACAGATACGCAGTATTTT. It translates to CSVPRGGVSTDTQYF.